The present T cell receptor (beta chain) was sequenced within a study of PD-1 blockade in classical Hodgkin lymphoma. The data were produced by immunoSEQ multiplex PCR, yet TCRdb's version contains in-frame clones alone and is incomplete. There are 25,000 to 30,000 clones in the sample; roughly 80% occur only once, and approximately 0.65% lies in the top ten. The CDR3 has 15 amino acids. The germline V gene encodes CDR1 SGDLS and CDR2 YYNGEE. Deletions cut 2 bases from V and 0 bases from J, with 12 bases between. As to time point: cycle 4 day 1 (C4D1), after more than five weeks of nivolumab. All patients experienced relapse after autologous stem cell transplantation, and brentuximab vedotin exposure was variable. The CD4+ T cells used were purified from thawed PBMCs through magnetic negative selection.

V gene TRBV9 combines with J gene TRBJ2-7; no firm D call. The source of this sequence is a human donor with classical Hodgkin lymphoma. The specimen was CD4+ T cells from blood, collected before the fourth cycle of nivolumab. DNA for the CDR3: TGTGCCAGCAGCGTCGAAATCGGGTCCTCCTACGAGCAGTACTTC. This encodes CASSVEIGSSYEQYF.